The entry below gives a single T cell receptor beta chain sequence along with its context. The data belong to a study of CD8 T cells in Susac syndrome. Random hexamers were used to reverse transcribe 0.5 to 1 ug of RNA. It was immunoSEQ multiplex PCR that amplified TCR beta CDR3 across 54 Vbeta and 13 Jbeta. MiXCR was run by TCRdb on the immunoSEQ multiplex PCR reads, yielding one entry per CDR3 protein. The table lists 300,000 or so distinct CDR3 sequences, 92% of them singletons. Trimming left V 6 bases short and J 1 base short, with 9 bases between. There are 13 residues in the CDR3. Germline CDR1 is SGHAT and CDR2 is FQNNGV.

The specimen sequenced was CD4+ T cells from PBMCs. The chain combines TRBV11-2 with TRBJ1-1; D remains unclear. The source is a human donor with multiple sclerosis. The CDR3 is CASRLRQNTEAFF. CDR3 coding DNA: TGTGCCAGCAGGCTCAGACAGAACACTGAAGCTTTCTTT.